A single T cell receptor beta chain is shown here with its context. As yet, its antigen is unknown. This sample is part of a study of shared clonotypes between healthy human individuals. Findings of the study overall: The researchers took only blood, and tissue repertoires probably look different. Naive CD4 clonotypes overlapped across a few donors at approximately 5.3%.

Clones were sequenced by immunoSEQ multiplex PCR, and TCRdb holds only the in-frame ones, with some missing. The sample consists of approximately 1.1 million clones, around 78% of them appearing once. Per the germline V gene, CDR1 is SGHRS and CDR2 is YFSETQ. V was cut by 4 bases and J by 5 bases, with 21 bases left in between. The CDR3 is 17 amino acids. None of the donors, who were healthy HIV-negative adults, had recently had acute infections or vaccinations. In the CD4+ fraction, cells were divided into CD45RA+ naive and CD45RA-negative memory subsets. The sample consisted of memory CD4+ T cells from PBMCs. Regarding subset: CD45RA-negative fraction. This chain joins TRBV5-1 and TRBJ2-2; the D gene is possibly TRBD2 (8 bases). This receptor was taken from a man younger than 30 in good health. Some clones in this sample may be carry-over from other donors' samples. The CDR3 loop reads CASSQGTAPGGTGELFF. The CDR3 DNA is TGCGCCAGCAGCCAAGGGACAGCGCCGGGAGGGACCGGGGAGCTGTTTTTT.